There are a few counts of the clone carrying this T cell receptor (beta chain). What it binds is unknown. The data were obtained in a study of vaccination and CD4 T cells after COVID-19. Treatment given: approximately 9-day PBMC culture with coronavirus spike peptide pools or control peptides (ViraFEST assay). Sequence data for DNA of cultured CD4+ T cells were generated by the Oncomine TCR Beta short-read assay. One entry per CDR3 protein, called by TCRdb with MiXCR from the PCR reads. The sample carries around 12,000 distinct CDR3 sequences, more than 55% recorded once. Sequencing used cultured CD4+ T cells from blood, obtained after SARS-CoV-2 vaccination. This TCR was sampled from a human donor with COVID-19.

Here the CDR3 DNA reads TGCAGTGCTAGGGTAGCAGTGGATCGCAATCAGCCCCAGCATTTT. Its translation is CSARVAVDRNQPQHF. This sequence joins TRBV20-1 and TRBJ1-5; D remains unclear. V was shortened by 3 bases and J by 2 bases, with 14 bases between the two germline ends. Germline V gene lookup returns CDR1 DFQATT and CDR2 SNEGSKA (reference sequence). The CDR3 runs to 15 residues.